These 2 T cell receptor beta chains were sequenced from one sample in a study of CD8 T cells in Susac syndrome. Reverse transcription of roughly 0.5 to 1 ug RNA was carried out with random hexamers. In TCRdb, the immunoSEQ multiplex PCR reads were re-called with MiXCR into one record per CDR3 protein. The sample lists some 300,000 distinct CDR3 sequences, approximately 85% occurring once. Material: CD8+ T cells from PBMCs. All receptors derive from a human donor with multiple sclerosis.

The chain carries TRBV28 and TRBJ1-5; TRBD1 agrees at 9 bases. Germline CDR1 reads MDHEN; CDR2 reads SYDVKM. The CDR3 runs 14 residues. J was trimmed by 7 bases and V by 3 bases; bases with no gene match: 4. The CDR3 protein is CASSFRTGVQPQHF. CDR3 bases: TGTGCCAGCAGTTTCCGGACAGGGGTGCAGCCCCAGCATTTT.

The chain employs TRBV27 and TRBJ2-7; 7 nucleotides align to TRBD1. Germline V gene lookup returns CDR1 MNHEY and CDR2 SMNVEV (reference sequence). After removal of 5 bases from V and 3 bases from J, the junction contained 7 bases not matched to a gene. This CDR3 is built from 14 residues. This CDR3 is CASSIRGSLYEQYF. CDR3 nucleotide sequence: TGTGCCAGCAGTATCAGGGGGAGCCTCTACGAGCAGTACTTC.